The T cell receptor beta chain described here comes from a study of spatial heterogeneity in lung cancer. Study-wide findings and caveats: Tumor mutation count correlated with how many alpha and beta TCRs expanded intratumorally.

This CDR3 comprises 14 residues. Trimming left V 6 bases short and J 4 bases short, with 12 bases between. This clonotype was seen a few times. Its antigen is undetermined. The time point is: sample taken at primary tumor resection. Unsorted whole RNA from tumor, nontumor lung or frozen PBMC underwent sequencing. Every TCR cDNA molecule bore its own unique molecular identifier. TCRdb passed the 5' RACE reads through MiXCR, listing each CDR3 protein once. This sample has thousands of distinct CDR3 sequences, with approximately 20% found just once. Source: lung tumor tissue, taken at surgery. The chain uses TRBV12-3 or TRBV12-4 and TRBJ1-4, with D hard to call. The source of this sequence is a female donor with early-stage non-small cell lung cancer. The DNA for the CDR3 is TGTGCCAGCAGAGATCTCCGGGGTAATGAAAAACTGTTTTTT. Translation gives CASRDLRGNEKLFF.